This T cell receptor beta chain is from a study of T cell repertoires in cytomegalovirus infection. Study-wide points: Cumulated frequencies of public TCR beta families served to identify carriers of CMV plus the relevant HLA.

Trimming removed 6 bases from V and 3 bases from J, with 14 bases in between. Germline V gene data show CDR1 as SEHNR and CDR2 as FQNEAQ (reference sequence). The CDR3 has 14 amino acids. Concerning this clonotype itself: No antigen is known for it.

TCRdb re-analysed the reads in MiXCR, keeping a single row per CDR3 protein. The sample shows 650,000 to 900,000 distinct CDR3 sequences, almost 30% of them seen only once. This material consisted of cultured CD8+ T cells from PBMCs, taken from culture after CMV antigen stimulation. The chain carries TRBV7-9 and TRBJ1-2, with a possible D match to TRBD1 (6 bases). The origin of this receptor is a human donor in good health (CMV status not recorded). Some clones in this sample may be carry-over from other donors' samples. The CDR3 DNA follows: TGTGCCAGCAGTCTTGGACAGAAGGACTATGGCTACACCTTC. Amino acid sequence: CASSLGQKDYGYTF.